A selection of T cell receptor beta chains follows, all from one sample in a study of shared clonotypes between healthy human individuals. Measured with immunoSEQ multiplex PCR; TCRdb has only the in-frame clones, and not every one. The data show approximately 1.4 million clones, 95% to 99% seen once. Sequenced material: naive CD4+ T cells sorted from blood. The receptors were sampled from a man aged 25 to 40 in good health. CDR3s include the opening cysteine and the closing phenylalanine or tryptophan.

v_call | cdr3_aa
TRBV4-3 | CASSQEVLAGGLAKNIQYF
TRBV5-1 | CASSLRGTGPTSGNTIYF
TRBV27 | CASGGGYEQYF
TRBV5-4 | CASSSTGLGSSGANVLTF
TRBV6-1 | CASSEGGYGYTF
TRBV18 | CASTGSNTEAFF
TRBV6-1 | CASSDPRQEYSYEQYF
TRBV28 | CASSTQAGQETQYF
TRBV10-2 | CASTPWGDQPQHF
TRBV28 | CASSLVKDYTDTQYF
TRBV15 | CATSRGERTYGYTF
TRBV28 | CASTLGSPGELFF
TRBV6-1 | CASSEAVRLLYNEQFF
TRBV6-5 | CASSADRSPNTEAFF
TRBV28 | CASSRYYEQYF
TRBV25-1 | CASSNGLAAPETQYF
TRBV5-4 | CASSLGGFWGNEQFF
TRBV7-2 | CASSKDSYNEQFF
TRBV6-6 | CASSKQGGQPQHF
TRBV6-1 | CASSGGRAGQETQYF
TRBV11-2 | CASSLDLGRTYEQYF
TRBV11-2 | CASSLGLAGDYNEQFF
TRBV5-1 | CASSPSPENTEAFF
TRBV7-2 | CASSLGGLGYGYTF
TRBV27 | CASSPGKYNEQFF
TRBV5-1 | CASSSDGVSGNTIYF
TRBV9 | CASSPTGGGHNEQFF
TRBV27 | CASSPIHAASYEQYF
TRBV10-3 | CAISESRGQISYEQYF
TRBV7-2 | CASSPVNEKLFF
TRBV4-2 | CASSQAPTYEQYF
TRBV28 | CASTMGGPYEQYF
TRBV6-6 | CASTPSGAHNEQFF
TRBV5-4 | CASSTEGSSETQYF
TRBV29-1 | CSSYSGNEQYF
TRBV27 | CASSLSGRQGNHEQYF
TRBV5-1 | CASSLGRGLYGYTF
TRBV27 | CASSLAGELFF
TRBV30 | CAWSAGQGGFSGANVLTF
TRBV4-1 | CASSHQKGRSEQFF
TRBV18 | CASSPLGGSYEQYF
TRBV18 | CASSPPQMRSTDTQYF
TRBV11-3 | CASSLTLAGGRTDTQYF
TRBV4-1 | CASSHPTSGFTDTQYF
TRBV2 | CASRGGRGTYEQYF
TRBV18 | CASSPPDTTEAFF
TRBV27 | CASSTPAGTGELFF
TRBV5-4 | CASSLGQNYEQYF
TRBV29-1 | CSGILAGADTQYF
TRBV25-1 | CASRIAGGANNEQFF
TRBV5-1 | CASSNLQGADLVPQHF
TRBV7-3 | CASSRLAGVEQYF
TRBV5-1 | CASSLARGGTGELFF
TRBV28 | CASSLIGTRGEFF
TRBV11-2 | CASSLSLRNSYEQYF
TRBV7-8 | CASSIRLAGGVEQYF
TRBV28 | CASSFRGLGYTF
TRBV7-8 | CASTPGQGPSGANVLTF
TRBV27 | CASSRQGSVYEQYF
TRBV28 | CALGVTSGMGNEQFF